Described below is a single TCR beta chain sequence and its context. No antigen is known for it. TCR beta libraries were made by quantitative 5'-RACE with molecular barcodes. TCRdb used MiXCR to reprocess the 5' RACE reads, holding one entry per CDR3 protein. Of about 360,000 distinct CDR3 sequences in the sample, approximately 22% were seen once. This specimen comes from a study of CD8 T cells in ankylosing spondylitis. Study outcomes and limitations: Ankylosing spondylitis blood seemed to carry a telltale TCR beta motif made of several highly homologous variants. Within matched ankylosing spondylitis synovial fluid, disease-linked clones were reportedly significantly enriched. Prior work had noted some motif variants in reactive arthritis blood and synovial fluid.

Sequencing was done on a sample of blood, either unsorted or a sorted T cell fraction (not recorded which). The origin of this receptor is a male donor with ankylosing spondylitis or in good health (not recorded which).

Here the CDR3 DNA reads TGTGCCAGCAGCTTATTGGACAGCAAAAACATTCAGTACTTC. Translated: CASSLLDSKNIQYF. The chain is built from TRBV7-9 and TRBJ2-4; a possible D gene is TRBD1 (6 bases). V dropped 2 bases and J dropped 3 bases, with 8 bases sitting between them. Germline V gene data show CDR1 as SEHNR and CDR2 as FQNEAQ (reference sequence). The CDR3 consists of 14 residues.